This entry describes one T cell receptor beta chain. Its antigen is not identified. This entry belongs to a study of graft-versus-host responses after intestinal transplantation. Across the study: Isolated intestinal, liver-intestinal, or multivisceral transplants had been given to the recipients. All recipients got anti-thymocyte globulin induction, then tacrolimus and steroids for about 3 years.

The study's findings and limits: Circulating GvH clone levels at their peak were associated with HvG declines (early post-transplant). Ileal or blood samples showed some GvH clones first, and such clones were also found in recipient marrow.

Method: immunoSEQ multiplex PCR; TCRdb's copy keeps in-frame clones and lacks some. Here the sample spans 98,000 or so clones, 86% being singletons. The J segment lost 7 bases and the V segment lost 3 bases, leaving 6 bases of the junction unmatched. The CDR3 has 15 residues. Germline V CDR1 and CDR2: MDHEN, SYDVKM. J is TRBJ2-2 and V is TRBV28; 9 bases match TRBD1. The specimen was PBMCs, collected 255 days after intestinal transplant. This clonotype originated in a human patient who received an intestinal transplant, so some T cells may come from the graft donor. The CDR3 protein is CASSFGDREVGELFF. CDR3 in DNA: TGTGCCAGCAGTTTTGGGGACAGGGAGGTCGGGGAGCTGTTTTTT.